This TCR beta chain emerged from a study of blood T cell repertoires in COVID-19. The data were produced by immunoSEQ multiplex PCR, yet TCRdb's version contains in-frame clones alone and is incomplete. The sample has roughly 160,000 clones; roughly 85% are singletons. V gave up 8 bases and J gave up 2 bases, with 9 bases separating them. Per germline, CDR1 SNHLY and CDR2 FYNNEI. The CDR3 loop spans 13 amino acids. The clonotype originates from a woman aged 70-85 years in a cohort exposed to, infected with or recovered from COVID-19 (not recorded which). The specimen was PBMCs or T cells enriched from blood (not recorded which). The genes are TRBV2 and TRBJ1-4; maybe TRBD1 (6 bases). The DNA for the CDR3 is TGTGCCAGCTACAGGGAGACTAATGAAAAACTGTTTTTT. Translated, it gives CASYRETNEKLFF. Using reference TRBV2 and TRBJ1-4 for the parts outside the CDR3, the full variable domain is EPEVTQTPSHQVTQMGQEVILRCVPISNHLYFYWYRQILGQKVEFLVSFYNNEISEKSEIFDDQFSVERPDGSNFTLKIRSTKLEDSAMYFCASYRETNEKLFFGSGTQLSVL.